This T cell receptor (beta chain) is from a study of blood T cell repertoires in COVID-19. Looking at the study overall: Material from acute and convalescent COVID-19 was sourced from the United States, Italy and Spain. In each case, the material was cDNA or gDNA derived from T cells, B-cell-depleted T cells, or PBMCs.

This CDR3 has 12 amino acids. CDR1 is SGHAT and CDR2 is FQNNGV in the germline V gene. V lost 5 bases to trimming and J lost 5 bases, with 9 bases between them. As handled by the study authors: Scientists estimated how many nucleated cells there were by amplifying reference gene primers. Profiled with immunoSEQ multiplex PCR; TCRdb holds only in-frame clones, not every one. V and J calls and clone size follow that table, whereas D and trimming were derived from the DNA. The sample records some 130,000 clones, approximately 80% being singletons. Sequencing was carried out using peripheral blood. The sequence was collected from a woman aged 50 to 60 with acute or convalescent COVID-19. The chain couples TRBV11-2 to TRBJ1-1; D is ambiguous. CDR3 sequence reads: CASSPEGTEAFF. The CDR3 DNA reads TGTGCCAGCAGCCCAGAGGGAACTGAAGCTTTCTTT. Drawing the rest from reference TRBV11-2 and TRBJ1-1, the complete variable domain is EAGVAQSPRYKIIEKRQSVAFWCNPISGHATLYWYQQILGQGPKLLIQFQNNGVVDDSQLPKDRFSAERLKGVDSTLKIQPAKLEDSAVYLCASSPEGTEAFFGQGTRLTVV.